This T cell receptor beta chain was captured by sequencing in a study of T cells in localized non-small cell lung cancer. This clone occurred once. Its antigen is currently unknown. TCRdb's table, derived via immunoSEQ multiplex PCR, lists solely in-frame clones and lacks some. The table includes approximately 3,000 clones, about 25% detected once. Findings of the study overall: Uninvolved adjacent lung, not tumor, had the highest T cell clonality. In the blood, greater T cell density corresponded to longer overall survival. Adjacent lung held a median roughly 50 of the top 100 tumor clones.

The germline gives CDR1 KGHSH, CDR2 LQKENI. V was trimmed by 1 base and J by 3 bases, leaving 13 bases between them. This CDR3 has 15 amino acids. The chain links TRBV18 to TRBJ2-7; tentatively, D is TRBD1 (5 bases). The sample consisted of lung tumor tissue, taken before any cancer treatment. The receptor was isolated from an older male donor with stage II lung adenocarcinoma. CDR3 protein: CASSPLGQGYYEQYF. The DNA of the CDR3 is TGTGCCAGCTCACCACTCGGGCAGGGCTACTACGAGCAGTACTTC.